This TCR beta chain derives from a study of blood T cell repertoires in COVID-19. In the study overall: The samples span acute and convalescent COVID-19 from the United States, Italy and Spain. PBMCs, B-cell-depleted T cells, or T cells provided the cDNA or gDNA that made up the material.

The CDR3 consists of 13 residues. The germline gives CDR1 LNHDA, CDR2 SQIVND (reference sequence). The V gene lost 7 bases and the J gene lost 3 bases, with 10 bases spanning the gap. In the study's own analysis: Amplified reference gene primers provided the basis for estimating nucleated cell counts. The method was immunoSEQ multiplex PCR; TCRdb's version includes in-frame clones alone and lacks a portion of them. Clonal size and the V and J genes are those of that table, whereas D and trimming came from the DNA. The repertoire includes 110,000 to 150,000 clones, around 82% of them detected once, and around 8% sits in the top ten.

This TCR was recovered from a human donor in a cohort sampled during active COVID-19. The chain uses TRBV19 and TRBJ1-5; possibly TRBD1 for D (5 bases). The sample consisted of peripheral blood. The CDR3 loop reads CASIAGFNQPQHF. CDR3 DNA: TGTGCCAGTATTGCAGGGTTCAATCAGCCCCAGCATTTT. Filled out from reference TRBV19 and TRBJ1-5, the complete variable domain reads DGGITQSPKYLFRKEGQNVTLSCEQNLNHDAMYWYRQDPGQGLRLIYYSQIVNDFQKGDIAEGYSVSREKKESFPLTVTSAQKNPTAFYLCASIAGFNQPQHFGDGTRLSIL.